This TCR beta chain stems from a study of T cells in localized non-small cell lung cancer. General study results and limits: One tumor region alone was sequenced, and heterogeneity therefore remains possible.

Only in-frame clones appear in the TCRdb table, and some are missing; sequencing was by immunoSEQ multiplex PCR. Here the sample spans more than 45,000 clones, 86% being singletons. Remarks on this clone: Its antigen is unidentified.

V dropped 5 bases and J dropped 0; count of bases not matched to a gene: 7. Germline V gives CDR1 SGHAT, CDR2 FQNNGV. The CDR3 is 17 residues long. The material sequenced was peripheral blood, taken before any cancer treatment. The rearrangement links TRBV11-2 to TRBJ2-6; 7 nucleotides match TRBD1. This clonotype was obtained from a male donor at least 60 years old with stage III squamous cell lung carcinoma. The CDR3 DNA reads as TGTGCCAGCAGCCTGATGGGACAGTACTCTGGGGCCAACGTCCTGACTTTC. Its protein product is CASSLMGQYSGANVLTF.